This TCR beta chain emerged from a study of cytomegalovirus exposure and HLA in healthy donors. Study-wide results and limits: Presence/absence results assume similar sequencing depth per donor, which may not hold.

This CDR3 is built from 15 residues. V lost 6 bases and J lost 5, with 19 bases in between. Per germline, CDR1 SNHLY and CDR2 FYNNEI. At sampling all donors were nominally healthy, likely with unrecorded immune exposures. PCR amplification relied on 60 Vbeta primers (plus 13 Jbeta primers). The method was immunoSEQ multiplex PCR; TCRdb's version includes in-frame clones alone and lacks a portion of them. Among some 170,000 clones listed, about 80% were seen once. A note on this clone: Its antigen is not known.

The sample taken for sequencing was PBMCs. This chain links TRBV2 with TRBJ2-5; maybe TRBD2 (5 bases). The sequence was collected from a woman between 40 and 50 years old in good health and CMV-seronegative. The CDR3: CASRPSGGRGETQYF. As DNA, the CDR3 is TGTGCCAGCAGGCCCTCCGGCGGGCGTGGGGAGACCCAGTACTTC.